A selection of T cell receptor beta chains follows, all from one sample in a study of CD8+ T cells in alopecia areata. Method: immunoSEQ multiplex PCR; TCRdb's copy keeps in-frame clones and lacks some. The table lists approximately 210,000 clones, 66% of them singletons, with roughly 1.2% in the top ten. The sample consisted of CD4+ T cells sorted from blood, taken at approximately week 42, from a patient treated with tofacitinib. Receptor source: a human donor with alopecia areata. The CDR3 runs from the conserved cysteine through the conserved F or W. Each record gives: clone size, V gene, D gene, J gene, CDR3 DNA, CDR3 protein. A D gene is named only where the DNA matches it firmly. Expanded clones get a size class; other rows say once, few or many, or leave the size out.

size: .; V: TRBV30; D: TRBD1; J: TRBJ1-2; DNA: TGTGCCTGGAGTGTATTTCTTGGACCGGGACAGGGGGCAGGGACCTTC; CDR3: CAWSVFLGPGQGAGTF
size: .; V: TRBV6-1; D: .; J: TRBJ2-7; DNA: TGTGCCAGCAGTGGCGCTCCTGTGACCTACGAGCAGTACTTC; CDR3: CASSGAPVTYEQYF
size: .; V: TRBV29-1; D: .; J: TRBJ1-2; DNA: TGCAGCGTTGACGCAGGGAGTAGCTATGGCTACACCTTC; CDR3: CSVDAGSSYGYTF
size: few; V: TRBV5-1; D: TRBD1; J: TRBJ2-7; DNA: TGCGCCAGCAAATCCGGGACAGGGTTCTACGAGCAGTACTTC; CDR3: CASKSGTGFYEQYF
size: .; V: TRBV7-9; D: .; J: TRBJ1-5; DNA: TGTGCCAGCAGCTTAAAAGGACGTAGCAATCAGCCCCAGCATTTT; CDR3: CASSLKGRSNQPQHF
size: few; V: TRBV28; D: .; J: TRBJ1-1; DNA: TGTGCCAGCAGCCCATTAATACTGCCGGCTGAAGCTTTCTTT; CDR3: CASSPLILPAEAFF
size: few; V: TRBV2; D: TRBD1; J: TRBJ1-6; DNA: TGTGCCAGCAGCTCCAGGGGGCACTCACCCCTCCACTTT; CDR3: CASSSRGHSPLHF
size: .; V: TRBV11-3; D: TRBD2; J: TRBJ2-3; DNA: TGTGCCAGCAGCTCAGGAGTAGCGGGGGACCTCACAGATACGCAGTATTTT; CDR3: CASSSGVAGDLTDTQYF
size: few; V: TRBV7-9; D: .; J: TRBJ1-1; DNA: TGTGCCAGCAGCTTAGCGGCAGGGTGGAGCACTGAAGCTTTCTTT; CDR3: CASSLAAGWSTEAFF
size: few; V: TRBV7-9; D: TRBD1; J: TRBJ1-1; DNA: TGTGCCAGCAGCCCCCGACAGGGGGCGGGGAACACTGAAGCTTTCTTT; CDR3: CASSPRQGAGNTEAFF
size: .; V: TRBV5-8; D: .; J: TRBJ2-7; DNA: TGTGCCAGCAGCTCCCGGGACACCGTCATCTACGAGCAGTACTTC; CDR3: CASSSRDTVIYEQYF
size: few; V: TRBV29-1; D: .; J: TRBJ2-7; DNA: TGCAGCGTCACACAGGGTTTGGCTCTTGGGGAGCAGTACTTC; CDR3: CSVTQGLALGEQYF
size: .; V: TRBV6-1; D: TRBD2; J: TRBJ2-4; DNA: TGTGCCAGCAGTGAACGGGGGGGGGCGAGGAACATTCAGTACTTC; CDR3: CASSERGGARNIQYF
size: .; V: TRBV30; D: TRBD1; J: TRBJ2-2; DNA: TGTGCCAGATCACCGGGACAGTACACCGGGGAGCTGTTTTTT; CDR3: CARSPGQYTGELFF
size: .; V: TRBV7-8; D: TRBD1; J: TRBJ2-3; DNA: TGTGCCAGCAGCCACCGGGACAGGGGAAAAGATACGCAGTATTTT; CDR3: CASSHRDRGKDTQYF
size: .; V: TRBV4-2; D: TRBD1; J: TRBJ2-5; DNA: TGTGCCAGCAGCCTTGGACAGGGGAATCATCAAACGTACCAAGAGACCCAGTACTTC; CDR3: CASSLGQGNHQTYQETQYF
size: few; V: TRBV5-1; D: .; J: TRBJ2-3; DNA: TGCGCCAGCAAATCGGGGTTCGCAGATACGCAGTATTTT; CDR3: CASKSGFADTQYF
size: few; V: TRBV11-3; D: .; J: TRBJ2-7; DNA: TGTGCCAGCAGCTCCTCTCCGGACAGTAACGAGCAGTACTTC; CDR3: CASSSSPDSNEQYF
size: .; V: TRBV27; D: TRBD1; J: TRBJ2-5; DNA: TGTGCCAGCAGCCGAACAGAAGGACAGGCCCAAGAGACCCAGTACTTC; CDR3: CASSRTEGQAQETQYF
size: .; V: TRBV19; D: TRBD1; J: TRBJ1-1; DNA: TGTGCCAGTAGCCGACCACCTTCCGGGACAGTGAACACTGAAGCTTTCTTT; CDR3: CASSRPPSGTVNTEAFF
size: .; V: TRBV5-6; D: .; J: TRBJ2-2; DNA: TGTGCCAGCATCTATTATCACACGCGAGGTGCCGGGGAGCTGTTTTTT; CDR3: CASIYYHTRGAGELFF
size: few; V: TRBV5-1; D: .; J: TRBJ2-5; DNA: TGCGCCAGCAGTTACAAAGAGACCCAGTACTTC; CDR3: CASSYKETQYF
size: .; V: TRBV30; D: TRBD2; J: TRBJ2-2; DNA: TGTGCCTGGAGTGTACTAGCGATGGCCGGGGAGCTGTTTTTT; CDR3: CAWSVLAMAGELFF